A single T cell receptor (beta chain) is shown here with its context. The antigen remains unidentified. The data were obtained in a study of siplizumab effects on memory and regulatory T cells. TCRdb's table, derived via immunoSEQ multiplex PCR, lists solely in-frame clones and lacks some. Among some 120,000 clones listed, less than 95% were seen once. Broader study findings: In unstimulated cells, naive T cells appeared more diverse than memory T cells and seemed major alloresponse contributors. Suppressive capability of dividing Tregs from siplizumab cultures went unverified.

After removal of 2 bases from V and 9 bases from J, the junction contained 7 bases not matched to a gene. CDR1 and CDR2 from the germline V gene are KGHSH and LQKENI. The CDR3 loop spans 14 amino acids. Sequenced: non-Treg CD4+ T cells sorted from blood. The TCR originated in a human donor in good health. This chain uses TRBV18 with TRBJ1-5, with 7 bases matching TRBD1. CDR3 loop: CASSPKGAGGPQHF. The CDR3 coding sequence is TGTGCCAGCTCACCAAAGGGGGCTGGCGGGCCCCAGCATTTT. The full variable domain, its missing parts supplied by reference TRBV18 and TRBJ1-5, is NAGVMQNPRHLVRRRGQEARLRCSPMKGHSHVYWYRQLPEEGLKFMVYLQKENIIDESGMPKERFSAEFPKEGPSILRIQQVVRGDSAAYFCASSPKGAGGPQHFGDGTRLSIL.